Below, 8 T cell receptor beta chains from the same sample are listed, as sequenced in a study of T-cell memory formation after mild COVID-19. TCRdb recomputed calls from the 5' RACE reads with MiXCR, one row per CDR3 protein. The table includes approximately 440,000 distinct CDR3 sequences, 15% to 25% detected once. Input material: PBMCs or a T cell subset sorted from them (not recorded which). These receptors were taken from an adult woman who had mild COVID-19 (a few samples of this study predate the infection). Cell type and time point are not known.

In its sample, this clonotype was seen a few times. This CDR3 reads CASSWASGAGGETQYF. The CDR3, as DNA: TGTGCCAGCAGTTGGGCTAGCGGGGCCGGGGGAGAGACCCAGTACTTC. The gene calls are TRBV12-3 or TRBV12-4 and TRBJ2-5, with 9 bases that match TRBD2. The CDR3 totals 16 residues. Losses at the gene ends were 4 bases for V and 4 bases for J; bases not matched to a gene: 10.

The chain is built from TRBV7-2 and TRBJ2-2; D unresolved. This CDR3 has 14 residues. The germline V gene has CDR1 SGHTA and CDR2 FQGNSA. Trimming took off 3 bases at V and 5 bases at J, with 10 bases between the two ends. DNA for the CDR3: TGTGCCAGCAGCTTGCGACGGGCAACCGGGGAGCTGTTTTTT. This codes for CASSLRRATGELFF. Full variable domain (remainder filled in from reference TRBV7-2 and TRBJ2-2): GAGVSQSPSNKVTEKGKDVELRCDPISGHTALYWYRQSLGQGLEFLIYFQGNSAPDKSGLPSDRFSAERTGGSVSTLTIQRTQQEDSAVYLCASSLRRATGELFFGEGSRLTVL.

This chain connects TRBV20-1 to TRBJ1-2; D call uncertain. The CDR3 spans 15 residues. The V end lost 3 bases, the J end lost 3 bases, and 17 bases lay between the germline ends. CDR1 is DFQATT, CDR2 SNEGSKA, per germline (reference sequence). The CDR3 coding sequence is TGCAGTGCTAGCGGCAGGAAGACGTGGGACTATGGCTACACCTTC. It yields the protein CSASGRKTWDYGYTF.

This clonotype was observed a few times. This chain joins TRBV7-3 and TRBJ2-2, with TRBD2 matching 9 bases. With V trimmed by 2 bases and J by 5 bases, 0 bases remained unmatched. Germline loops: CDR1 SGHTA, CDR2 FQGTGA. The CDR3 is 14 residues long. Here the CDR3 DNA reads TGTGCCAGCAGCTTAGGACTAGCGACCGGGGAGCTGTTTTTT. Amino acids: CASSLGLATGELFF.

This clonotype showed up just a few times. The rearrangement links TRBV7-9 to TRBJ1-5, with D uncertain. This CDR3 contains 18 residues. The V gene lost 5 bases and the J gene lost 3 bases, with 23 bases spanning the gap. Germline CDR1 SEHNR, CDR2 FQNEAQ (reference sequence). The CDR3: CASSPDGGLAVANQPQHF. CDR3 in DNA: TGTGCCAGCAGCCCGGATGGAGGTCTAGCGGTTGCCAATCAGCCCCAGCATTTT.

In its sample, this clonotype was seen a few times. V gene TRBV30 combines with J gene TRBJ2-7; 7 nucleotides align to TRBD2. J lost 7 bases, V lost 0 bases, and 27 bases had no gene match. CDR3 length: 20 amino acids. CDR1 and CDR2 (germline): GTSNPN, SVGIG (reference sequence). This CDR3 reads CAWSVQMLSSAGVFPLEQYF. DNA of the CDR3: TGTGCCTGGAGTGTACAAATGCTTTCTTCTGCGGGAGTTTTTCCCCTTGAGCAGTACTTC. Variable domain in full (rest from reference TRBV30 and TRBJ2-7): SQTIHQWPATLVQPVGSPLSLECTVEGTSNPNLYWYRQAAGRGLQLLFYSVGIGQISSEVPQNLSASRPQDRQFILSSKKLLLSDSGFYLCAWSVQMLSSAGVFPLEQYFGPGTRLTVT.

A few counts support this clonotype. The chain is built from TRBV12-3 or TRBV12-4 and TRBJ2-5, with 9 bases identical to TRBD1. CDR3 length: 19 amino acids. V gave up 6 bases and J gave up 1 base; unmatched junction bases: 18. As DNA, the CDR3 is TGTGCCAGCAGCCTACGACCCCTCCGGGACAGGGTATTCCAAGAGACCCAGTACTTC. This sequence encodes CASSLRPLRDRVFQETQYF.

The V and J genes are TRBV5-1 and TRBJ1-1, with TRBD1 as a possible D gene (5 bases). This CDR3 comprises 11 residues. Germline CDR1 and CDR2: SGHRS and YFSETQ. The ends were cut back, 10 bases at V and 1 base at J, with 8 bases in the middle. The CDR3 DNA sequence: TGCGCCTCACAGGAGAACACTGAAGCTTTCTTT. Encoded protein: CASQENTEAFF.